The rows below give T cell receptor beta chains drawn from one sample of a study of blood T cell repertoires in COVID-19. Profiling relied on immunoSEQ multiplex PCR, and the TCRdb table lists in-frame clones only, not all of them. The sample includes 50,000 to 60,000 clones, more than 65% of them seen just once. The sample consisted of peripheral blood. Every receptor here comes from a man older than 75 with COVID-19, enrolled during active disease. Both conserved end residues are part of each CDR3. A D gene is named only where the DNA matches it firmly. The size entry is marked missing in some rows and otherwise reads once, few, many or a size class.

V gene	J gene	D gene	clone size	CDR3 protein	CDR3 DNA
TRBV5-4	TRBJ1-1	NA	NA	CASRRASNTEAFF	TGTGCCAGCAGGCGTGCGTCGAACACTGAAGCTTTCTTT
TRBV19	TRBJ1-5	NA	once	CASSIGTANQPQHF	TGTGCCAGTAGTATAGGGACAGCCAATCAGCCCCAGCATTTT
TRBV6-2/TRBV6-3	TRBJ2-4	TRBD1	NA	CASSYPPGQVVAKNIQYF	TGTGCCAGCAGTTACCCCCCGGGACAGGTGGTAGCCAAAAACATTCAGTACTTC
TRBV6-2/TRBV6-3	TRBJ1-5	NA	NA	CASSYELGPQHF	TGTGCCAGCAGTTACGAACTTGGGCCCCAGCATTTT
TRBV4-3	TRBJ2-3	TRBD2	NA	CASSSRAGESDTQYF	TGCGCCAGCAGCTCACGAGCGGGGGAGTCAGATACGCAGTATTTT
TRBV2	TRBJ1-2	NA	NA	CASSQVTEGFGYTF	TGTGCCAGCAGTCAGGTGACCGAGGGTTTTGGCTACACCTTC
TRBV7-2	TRBJ2-1	TRBD2	NA	CASSLSLAGGYNEQFF	TGTGCCAGCAGCTTATCTCTAGCGGGAGGATACAATGAGCAGTTCTTC
TRBV5-1	TRBJ1-6	TRBD1	medium-sized	CASSTETGNYNSPLHF	TGCGCCAGCAGCACGGAGACAGGGAATTATAATTCACCCCTCCACTTT
TRBV28	TRBJ2-5	NA	NA	CASSLRGGGIETQYF	TGTGCCAGCAGTTTAAGGGGAGGGGGAATAGAGACCCAGTACTTC
TRBV7-3	TRBJ2-5	NA	NA	CASSLGGPGETQYF	TGTGCCAGCAGCCTGGGGGGGCCTGGAGAGACCCAGTACTTC
TRBV2	TRBJ1-5	TRBD1	NA	CASSGAGGASNQPQHF	TGTGCCAGCAGTGGGGCAGGGGGCGCGAGCAATCAGCCCCAGCATTTT
TRBV24-1	TRBJ1-2	NA	NA	CATSSQGLDGYTF	TGTGCCACCTCATCGCAGGGCCTGGATGGCTACACCTTC
TRBV5-1	TRBJ1-1	TRBD1	NA	CASSSGTGALWTEAFF	TGCGCCAGCAGCTCCGGGACAGGGGCCCTCTGGACTGAAGCTTTCTTT
TRBV5-4	TRBJ1-1	TRBD1	NA	CASSFVGQQNTEAFF	TGTGCCAGCAGCTTTGTGGGACAGCAGAACACTGAAGCTTTCTTT
TRBV10-3	TRBJ1-2	NA	NA	CAIGQYGYTF	TGTGCCATTGGGCAATATGGCTACACCTTC
TRBV7-6	TRBJ2-1	NA	few	CASSSTTYNEQFF	TGTGCCAGCTCCTCTACTACCTACAATGAGCAGTTCTTC
TRBV15	TRBJ2-3	TRBD2	once	CATSRGAGGQGDTQYF	TGTGCCACCAGCAGGGGAGCGGGAGGGCAAGGCGATACGCAGTATTTT
TRBV9	TRBJ2-5	NA	NA	CASSAAGKETQYF	TGTGCCAGCAGCGCCGCAGGGAAAGAGACCCAGTACTTC
TRBV7-9	TRBJ2-7	NA	NA	CASSPPTSEQYF	TGTGCCAGCAGCCCCCCGACATCCGAGCAGTACTTC
TRBV27	TRBJ1-6	NA	NA	CASSPYRGNHNSPLHF	TGTGCCAGCAGTCCCTACCGGGGGAATCATAATTCACCCCTCCACTTT
TRBV25-1	TRBJ1-5	NA	NA	CASSPGLNQPQHF	TGTGCCAGCAGTCCGGGACTGAATCAGCCCCAGCATTTT
TRBV28	TRBJ1-6	NA	few	CASSRWGGNSPLHF	TGTGCCAGCAGTCGTTGGGGAGGGAATTCACCCCTCCACTTT
TRBV19	TRBJ1-1	NA	NA	CASSTRHNTEAFF	TGTGCCAGTAGTACTCGACACAACACTGAAGCTTTCTTT
TRBV2	TRBJ1-2	NA	NA	CASSDSPPPGGYTF	TGTGCCAGCAGTGACTCCCCTCCTCCGGGGGGCTACACCTTC
TRBV30	TRBJ1-4	TRBD1	NA	CAWRYRGIREKLFF	TGTGCCTGGAGATACAGGGGGATTCGGGAAAAACTGTTTTTT
TRBV7-7	TRBJ1-4	NA	NA	CASSSNGQLPNEKLFF	TGTGCCAGCAGCTCCAATGGACAGTTGCCTAATGAAAAACTGTTTTTT
TRBV7-2	TRBJ1-2	NA	medium-sized	CASSSYGYTF	TGTGCCAGCAGTTCTTATGGCTACACCTTC
TRBV19	TRBJ2-3	NA	NA	CASSIARWGLSTDTQYF	TGTGCCAGTAGTATAGCCCGATGGGGGCTGAGCACAGATACGCAGTATTTT
TRBV7-2	TRBJ2-3	NA	NA	CASSLGGGEDTQYF	TGTGCCAGCAGCTTAGGAGGGGGGGAAGATACGCAGTATTTT
TRBV5-1	TRBJ2-5	NA	NA	CASSLDLGGETQYF	TGCGCCAGCAGCTTGGATTTAGGAGGAGAGACCCAGTACTTC
TRBV27	TRBJ1-3	TRBD1	NA	CASRSDRGGGNTIYF	TGTGCCAGCAGATCGGACAGGGGAGGTGGAAACACCATATATTTT
TRBV7-2	TRBJ1-2	NA	NA	CASSLRKGGYGYTF	TGTGCCAGCAGCTTACGGAAAGGAGGCTATGGCTACACCTTC
TRBV4-1	TRBJ1-1	NA	few	CASSQPGLLSGAFF	TGCGCCAGCAGCCAACCCGGACTTCTCAGCGGAGCTTTCTTT
TRBV9	TRBJ2-5	NA	NA	CASSVRERETQYF	TGTGCCAGCAGCGTACGGGAGCGGGAGACCCAGTACTTC
TRBV15	TRBJ1-4	TRBD1	NA	CATSRVGTAFF	TGTGCCACCAGCAGAGTAGGGACAGCGTTTTTT
TRBV19	TRBJ2-3	NA	NA	CASRSAGLGLGTDTQYF	TGTGCCAGTAGATCTGCGGGTCTTGGCCTAGGCACAGATACGCAGTATTTT
TRBV6-5	TRBJ1-4	TRBD1	NA	CASRNPGQGNEKLFF	TGTGCCAGCAGAAACCCCGGACAGGGGAATGAAAAACTGTTTTTT
TRBV5-6	TRBJ2-2	TRBD1	NA	CASSVMTGGGELFF	TGTGCCAGCAGCGTAATGACAGGGGGCGGGGAGCTGTTTTTT
TRBV4-2	TRBJ2-2	TRBD2	NA	CASRVRGGAGANTGELFF	TGTGCCAGCAGGGTTCGCGGGGGGGCCGGGGCGAACACCGGGGAGCTGTTTTTT
TRBV28	TRBJ1-2	NA	NA	CASSLRLYGYTF	TGTGCCAGCAGTTTGCGGCTCTATGGCTACACCTTC
TRBV7-9	TRBJ2-6	TRBD1	NA	CASSPRADRFSGANVLTF	TGTGCCAGCAGCCCTCGGGCGGACAGGTTCTCTGGGGCCAACGTCCTGACTTTC
TRBV10-2	TRBJ1-5	NA	NA	CASRVGGASNQPQHF	TGCGCCAGCAGGGTAGGGGGGGCTTCCAATCAGCCCCAGCATTTT
TRBV7-9	TRBJ2-1	TRBD2	NA	CASSVPGLAGYNEQFF	TGTGCCAGCAGCGTCCCGGGACTAGCGGGATACAATGAGCAGTTCTTC
TRBV7-2	TRBJ1-4	NA	NA	CASSLGGPRGEKLFF	TGTGCCAGCAGCTTAGGGGGGCCTAGGGGTGAAAAACTGTTTTTT
TRBV5-4	TRBJ2-3	NA	NA	CASSPPRGFTDTQYF	TGTGCCAGCAGCCCCCCACGGGGATTTACAGATACGCAGTATTTT
TRBV27	TRBJ2-5	TRBD1	NA	CASSLSGSPGGQETQYF	TGTGCCAGCAGTTTATCCGGAAGCCCAGGGGGCCAAGAGACCCAGTACTTC
TRBV24-1	TRBJ2-5	TRBD1	NA	CATSHRGVEETQYF	TGTGCCACCAGCCACAGGGGAGTGGAAGAGACCCAGTACTTC
TRBV24-1	TRBJ2-1	TRBD1	NA	CATSDPGTGSGEQFF	TGTGCCACCAGTGATCCCGGGACAGGGTCTGGTGAGCAGTTCTTC
TRBV3-1/TRBV3-2	TRBJ2-3	NA	NA	CASSQEMRSTQYF	TGTGCCAGCAGCCAAGAAATGCGCTCCACGCAGTATTTT
TRBV11-3	TRBJ2-6	TRBD1	NA	CASSSGQGRSGANVLTF	TGTGCCAGCAGCTCGGGACAGGGGAGATCTGGGGCCAACGTCCTGACTTTC
TRBV7-3	TRBJ1-6	TRBD1	NA	CASQKGADSPLHF	TGTGCCAGTCAGAAGGGGGCCGACTCACCCCTCCACTTT